The 23 T cell receptor beta chains listed next were all sequenced from one sample in a study of beta chain features in type 1 diabetes. General study points: There was a moderate but significant shortening of TCRB CDR3s in all four CD4+ subsets of Type 1 diabetes patients.

The study reverse transcribed the entire isolated RNA, so it sequenced expressed TCRB transcripts. Measured with immunoSEQ multiplex PCR; TCRdb has only the in-frame clones, and not every one. The data hold about 120,000 clones, with approximately 16% observed a single time. These receptors are not linked to any known antigen. Source material: central memory CD4+ T cells from blood. The source of these receptors is a man younger than 40 with type 1 diabetes.

The gene calls are TRBV30 and TRBJ2-1; 10 bases are a match to TRBD2. Germline V gene sequence: CDR1 GTSNPN, CDR2 SVGIG (reference sequence). The CDR3 contains 14 residues. V lost 0 bases and J lost 6; bases outside the gene matches: 2. DNA for the CDR3: TGTGCCTGGAGTGTTCTAGCGGGGGTCAATGAGCAGTTCTTC. Its translation: CAWSVLAGVNEQFF.

V gene TRBV30 combines with J gene TRBJ1-2; D is undetermined. Germline loops: CDR1 GTSNPN, CDR2 SVGIG (reference sequence). The CDR3 contains 12 residues. The V end was cut by 5 bases, the J end by 8 bases, with 15 bases between. CDR3 loop: CAWGPKQRGYTF. In DNA form, the CDR3 reads TGTGCCTGGGGACCAAAACAAAGGGGCTACACCTTC.

CDR3 bases: TGTGCCAGCAGAGCGGGACAGGTGGAGACCCAGTACTTC. Protein product: CASRAGQVETQYF. J is TRBJ2-5 and V is TRBV28, with TRBD1 as a possible D gene (8 bases). Trimming removed 6 bases at V and 5 bases at J, with 13 bases between. This CDR3 contains 13 residues. Germline CDR1 reads MDHEN; CDR2 reads SYDVKM.

This clone has just a few counts. The chain links TRBV27 to TRBJ1-1; TRBD1 might be the D (5 bases). The ends were cut back, 5 bases at V and 5 bases at J, with 15 bases in the middle. This CDR3 has 14 amino acids. Germline V gene data show CDR1 as MNHEY and CDR2 as SMNVEV (reference sequence). CDR3 sequence (DNA): TGTGCCAGCAGTCCCCTTATGGGGCCAACTGAAGCTTTCTTT. It encodes CASSPLMGPTEAFF.

V is TRBV7-8 and J is TRBJ1-4; a weak D match, TRBD1 (6 bases). The CDR3 covers 16 residues. In germline, CDR1 is SGHVS, CDR2 FQNEAQ. V was trimmed by 5 bases and J by 0 bases, leaving 13 bases between them. CDR3 loop: CASSDRPSPTNEKLFF. CDR3 nucleotide sequence: TGTGCCAGCAGCGACAGGCCAAGTCCAACTAATGAAAAACTGTTTTTT.

The table lists this clone with a few counts. It differs at one base from a far larger clone, so likely a read error. V gene TRBV4-2 combines with J gene TRBJ2-3, with 13 bases matching TRBD2. The germline gives CDR1 LGHNA, CDR2 YNFKEQ. This CDR3 spans 19 amino acids. The CDR3 nucleotides read TGTGCCTGCAGCCCTATGACTAGCGGGGGGACCGGGTATCCAGATACGCAGTATTTT. This translates into CACSPMTSGGTGYPDTQYF.

This chain links TRBV4-2 with TRBJ2-5, with 9 bases lining up with TRBD2. Looked up from germline, CDR1 is LGHNA and CDR2 is YNFKEQ. The junction had 6 bases not matched to a gene; V was cut back by 0 bases and J by 7 bases. This CDR3 has 15 residues. CDR3 coding DNA: TGTGCCAGCAGCCAAGATCTAGCGGGACTGGGGACCCAGTACTTC. Translating it yields CASSQDLAGLGTQYF.

This clone was observed a few times. J is TRBJ2-5 and V is TRBV5-1; 7 nucleotides match TRBD1. Germline-derived CDR1 and CDR2 are SGHRS and YFSETQ. J gave up 0 bases and V 0 bases, and 5 bases lay outside the gene matches. There are 16 residues in the CDR3. CDR3 in amino acids: CASSLGGQMYQETQYF. As DNA, the CDR3 is TGCGCCAGCAGCTTGGGGGGACAGATGTACCAAGAGACCCAGTACTTC.

This chain connects TRBV4-1 to TRBJ1-5; D unclear. V lost 0 bases, J lost 5 bases, and 11 bases lay in between. The CDR3 runs to 15 residues. CDR1 is MGHRA and CDR2 is YSYEKL in the germline V gene. The CDR3 region has the DNA TGCGCCAGCAGCCAAGATTCGAGGGATGATCAGCCCCAGCATTTT. It encodes CASSQDSRDDQPQHF.

This clone was observed a handful of times. This rearrangement joins TRBV7-9 to TRBJ1-6; no reliable D call. This CDR3 has 13 residues. The V gene's germline CDR1 is SEHNR and CDR2 FQNEAQ (reference sequence). Trimming shortened V by 1 base and J by 6 bases, and 4 bases separated the two germline ends. This chain's CDR3 is CASSLVLNSPLHF. CDR3 nucleotides: TGTGCCAGCAGCTTAGTCCTTAATTCACCCCTCCACTTT.

This clone was picked up many times. V usage is TRBV15 and J usage is TRBJ2-1; D uncertain. Germline V lookup: CDR1 LNHNV, CDR2 YYDKDF (reference sequence). CDR3 length: 14 amino acids. V was shortened by 5 bases and J by 0 bases, with 8 bases between the two germline ends. CDR3 coding DNA: TGTGCCACCAGCCTGCGGAGCTCCTACAATGAGCAGTTCTTC. Protein: CATSLRSSYNEQFF.

This clone was seen a handful of times. The V call is TRBV6-5, the J call TRBJ2-3; D is unclear. Germline CDR1 MNHEY, CDR2 SVGAGI. The germline V and J ends were trimmed by 6 bases and 2 bases, with 12 bases remaining between them. The length of the CDR3 is 14 residues. Here the CDR3 reads CASRSFSFTDTQYF. The CDR3, as DNA: TGTGCCAGCAGATCCTTTTCTTTCACAGATACGCAGTATTTT.

The chain uses TRBV30 and TRBJ1-4; weak D call: TRBD1 (6 bases). Deletions cut 4 bases from V and 8 bases from J, with 17 bases between. CDR1 is GTSNPN, CDR2 SVGIG, per germline (reference sequence). The CDR3 totals 14 residues. In DNA, the CDR3 is TGTGCCTGGAATCGAGGGGGAGCCTCAGAAAAACTGTTTTTT. This translates into CAWNRGGASEKLFF.

The table lists this clone with a few counts. The genes are TRBV5-1 and TRBJ2-2; 8 positions match TRBD2. The V segment lost 4 bases and the J segment 2 bases; nucleotides outside the gene matches: 4. Germline V gene sequence: CDR1 SGHRS, CDR2 YFSETQ. The CDR3 covers 15 residues. CDR3 protein: CASSGLAHNTGELFF. DNA for the CDR3: TGCGCCAGCAGCGGACTAGCTCATAACACCGGGGAGCTGTTTTTT.

This clone occurred a few times. J is TRBJ1-4 and V is TRBV28; TRBD1 might be the D (5 bases). Trimming left V 7 bases short and J 0 bases short, with 9 bases between. The CDR3 is made up of 14 amino acids. Per germline, CDR1 MDHEN and CDR2 SYDVKM. CDR3 nucleotide sequence: TGTGCCAGCAAGGACACGGCAACTAATGAAAAACTGTTTTTT. This sequence encodes CASKDTATNEKLFF. Combining the CDR3 with reference TRBV28 and TRBJ1-4 gives the whole variable domain DVKVTQSSRYLVKRTGEKVFLECVQDMDHENMFWYRQDPGLGLRLIYFSYDVKMKEKGDIPEGYSVSREKKERFSLILESASTNQTSMYLCASKDTATNEKLFFGSGTQLSVL.

The chain joins TRBV27 to TRBJ1-2; D is uncertain. Germline V gene data show CDR1 as MNHEY and CDR2 as SMNVEV (reference sequence). The CDR3 consists of 14 residues. V gave up 6 bases and J gave up 6 bases, with 17 bases separating them. As DNA, the CDR3 is TGTGCCAGCAGAAACTTGCTCCGCGGTGATGGCTACACCTTC. The encoded protein is CASRNLLRGDGYTF.

The rearrangement uses TRBV7-2 and TRBJ2-1; D ambiguous. The CDR3 loop spans 11 amino acids. Germline values: CDR1 SGHTA, CDR2 FQGNSA. Trimming stripped 4 bases from V and 8 bases from J, with 6 bases between. CDR3 bases: TGTGCCAGCAGCTGGGTTGATGAGCAGTTCTTC. Protein sequence: CASSWVDEQFF. The entire variable domain, with the rest obtained from reference TRBV7-2 and TRBJ2-1, is as follows: GAGVSQSPSNKVTEKGKDVELRCDPISGHTALYWYRQSLGQGLEFLIYFQGNSAPDKSGLPSDRFSAERTGGSVSTLTIQRTQQEDSAVYLCASSWVDEQFFGPGTRLTVL.

This clone was counted only a few times. This sequence joins TRBV10-3 and TRBJ2-5; no firm D call. The CDR3 is 12 residues long. The ends were cut back, 3 bases at V and 2 bases at J, with 4 bases in the middle. Germline lookup yields CDR1 ENHRY and CDR2 SYGVKD. The CDR3 reads CAISDGQETQYF. CDR3 sequence (DNA): TGTGCCATCAGTGACGGTCAAGAGACCCAGTACTTC.

The gene calls are TRBV18 and TRBJ1-4; a weak D match, TRBD1 (5 bases). Germline values: CDR1 KGHSH, CDR2 LQKENI. Trimming left V 3 bases short and J 8 bases short, with 16 bases between. This CDR3 region has 15 residues. The CDR3 loop reads CASSPSTVRWEKLFF. The CDR3 DNA reads as TGTGCCAGCTCACCGTCGACAGTACGCTGGGAAAAACTGTTTTTT.

This clone was seen more than once but under ten times. The rearrangement joins TRBV28 to TRBJ2-2; weak D call: TRBD1 (5 bases). Trimming took off 6 bases at V and 5 bases at J, with 10 bases between the two ends. CDR3 length equals 13 residues. The germline gives CDR1 MDHEN, CDR2 SYDVKM. The CDR3 sequence is CASSAQETGELFF. The CDR3 DNA sequence: TGTGCCAGCAGCGCACAGGAGACCGGGGAGCTGTTTTTT.

This clone was detected only a few times. The chain combines TRBV13 with TRBJ2-3; 13 bases agree with TRBD2. From germline, CDR1 is PRHDT and CDR2 FYEKMQ (reference sequence). The CDR3 totals 17 residues. V was clipped by 4 bases and J by 2 bases; unmatched bases: 6. As DNA, the CDR3 is TGTGCCAGCAGCTCTCCTGGACTAGCGGGGGCCACAGATACGCAGTATTTT. Translated, it gives CASSSPGLAGATDTQYF.

This clone came up a few times. The chain's CDR3 is CASSLDRGSEFF. CDR3 coding DNA: TGTGCCAGCAGCTTAGATCGAGGTTCGGAGTTCTTC. The chain employs TRBV11-2 and TRBJ2-1, with unresolved D. The ends were cut back, 0 bases at V and 14 bases at J, with 11 bases in the middle. From germline, CDR1 is SGHAT and CDR2 FQNNGV. The CDR3 loop spans 12 amino acids.

This clone appeared a few times. J is TRBJ2-5 and V is TRBV7-2; TRBD2 might be the D (5 bases). This CDR3 region has 14 residues. Germline-derived CDR1 and CDR2 are SGHTA and FQGNSA. With 5 bases removed from V and 2 bases from J, the gap between germline ends came to 12 bases. The CDR3 reads CASSRRKEQETQYF. In nucleotides, the CDR3 is TGTGCCAGCAGCCGGAGGAAGGAGCAAGAGACCCAGTACTTC.